The 32 T cell receptor beta chains in this list originate from one sample, sequenced in a study of blood T cell repertoires in COVID-19. Here immunoSEQ multiplex PCR was the method, and the copy in TCRdb shows in-frame clones only, minus some. There are about 210,000 clones in the sample; roughly four fifths occur only once, and less than 15% lies in the top ten. The source material was peripheral blood. Receptors were obtained from a woman between 35 and 50 years old with acute or convalescent COVID-19.

V and J are TRBV10-3 and TRBJ1-5; 7 nucleotides align to TRBD1. The length of the CDR3 is 13 residues. CDR1 is ENHRY and CDR2 is SYGVKD in the germline V gene. V was clipped by 11 bases and J by 3 bases; unmatched bases: 7. The CDR3 spells CAVTGDLNQPQHF. The CDR3 region has the DNA TGTGCCGTAACAGGGGACCTCAATCAGCCCCAGCATTTT.

The J gene is TRBJ1-2, the V gene TRBV4-1; weak D call: TRBD1 (5 bases). The germline V and J ends were trimmed by 4 bases and 1 base, with 10 bases remaining between them. CDR1 is MGHRA and CDR2 is YSYEKL in the germline V gene. The CDR3 extends over 14 amino acids. This CDR3 is CASSPPGGNYGYTF. In DNA form, the CDR3 reads TGCGCCAGCAGCCCACCCGGGGGTAACTATGGCTACACCTTC.

This chain joins TRBV11-2 and TRBJ2-6, with 7 bases matching TRBD1. The CDR3 has 17 residues. Germline V gives CDR1 SGHAT, CDR2 FQNNGV. The ends lost 5 bases at V and 0 bases at J; junction bases unmatched: 7. CDR3 sequence (DNA): TGTGCCAGCAGCCCATACAGGGGTACCTCTGGGGCCAACGTCCTGACTTTC. This codes for CASSPYRGTSGANVLTF.

The chain has TRBV7-9 and TRBJ2-2; TRBD2 matches at 7 bases. V gave up 5 bases and J gave up 7 bases; unmatched junction bases: 10. Germline-derived CDR1 and CDR2 are SEHNR and FQNEAQ (reference sequence). The CDR3 is 15 amino acids. The CDR3 coding sequence is TGTGCCAGCAGCCCGTTGGCGGGAGCTGACGGGGAGCTGTTTTTT. This translates into CASSPLAGADGELFF.

The V and J genes are TRBV5-4 and TRBJ2-6; 10 bases agree with TRBD2. The junction had 2 bases not matched to a gene; V was cut back by 4 bases and J by 1 base. CDR3 length: 16 residues. CDR1 and CDR2 from the germline V gene are SGHNT and YYREEE (reference sequence). CDR3 residues: CASSLSGRSGANVLTF. CDR3 nucleotides: TGTGCCAGCAGCCTTAGCGGGAGGTCTGGGGCCAACGTCCTGACTTTC.

This rearrangement joins TRBV7-2 to TRBJ2-3; 11 nucleotides line up with TRBD1. V lost 8 bases to trimming and J lost 4 bases; unmatched junction nucleotides: 8. Germline V lookup: CDR1 SGHTA, CDR2 FQGNSA. This CDR3 comprises 15 residues. The CDR3, as DNA: TGTGCCAGCGCCGGGCGGGGACAGGGGGCAGATACGCAGTATTTT. This translates into CASAGRGQGADTQYF. The whole variable domain, filled in from reference TRBV7-2 and TRBJ2-3, reads GAGVSQSPSNKVTEKGKDVELRCDPISGHTALYWYRQSLGQGLEFLIYFQGNSAPDKSGLPSDRFSAERTGGSVSTLTIQRTQQEDSAVYLCASAGRGQGADTQYFGPGTRLTVL.

This chain links TRBV4-2 with TRBJ2-2; TRBD2 aligns across 11 bases. Trimming cost V 2 bases and J 3 bases; bases outside gene matches: 11. The CDR3 runs 19 residues. CDR1 is LGHNA and CDR2 is YNFKEQ in the germline V gene. CDR3 in DNA: TGTGCCAGCAGCCAATCGGCTTTCCGGGGACTAGCGGACACCGGGGAGCTGTTTTTT. Amino acids: CASSQSAFRGLADTGELFF.

The chain carries TRBV29-1 and TRBJ2-5; the D gene is possibly TRBD1 (6 bases). V lost 7 bases to trimming and J lost 4 bases, with 10 bases between them. This CDR3 contains 11 residues. CDR1 SQVTM and CDR2 ANQGSEA come from the germline V gene. CDR3 DNA sequence: TGCAGCGCAGGGGTCGGAGAGACCCAGTACTTC. Translation gives CSAGVGETQYF. The whole variable domain, filled in from reference TRBV29-1 and TRBJ2-5, reads SAVISQKPSRDICQRGTSLTIQCQVDSQVTMMFWYRQQPGQSLTLIATANQGSEATYESGFVIDKFPISRPNLTFSTLTVSNMSPEDSSIYLCSAGVGETQYFGPGTRLLVL.

In its sample, this clone was seen a few times. This chain uses TRBV11-3 with TRBJ2-7; 9 bases fit TRBD1. Germline values: CDR1 SGHNT, CDR2 YENEEA. The CDR3 sequence is 15 residues long. Trimming at V came to 6 bases and at J to 3 bases, leaving 9 bases not matched to a gene. The CDR3 region has the DNA TGTGCCAGCAGTTTGGGAGACAGGGGGGACTACGAGCAGTACTTC. Translated: CASSLGDRGDYEQYF.

The J gene is TRBJ2-1, the V gene TRBV7-8; 12 positions agree with TRBD2. This CDR3 is 15 amino acids long. CDR1 and CDR2 (germline): SGHVS, FQNEAQ. V lost 5 bases to trimming and J lost 7 bases; unmatched junction nucleotides: 6. The CDR3 loop reads CASSPRLAGVNEQFF. Written as DNA, the CDR3 is TGTGCCAGCAGCCCCAGACTAGCGGGGGTTAATGAGCAGTTCTTC.

The rearrangement uses TRBV19 and TRBJ1-2; no clear D gene. The CDR3 runs to 13 residues. Trimming shortened V by 6 bases and J by 3 bases, and 11 bases separated the two germline ends. The germline gives CDR1 LNHDA, CDR2 SQIVND (reference sequence). As DNA, the CDR3 is TGTGCCAGTAGGATCGACACCTACTATGGCTACACCTTC. Its translation: CASRIDTYYGYTF.

The J gene is TRBJ2-1, the V gene TRBV5-4; the match to TRBD2 covers 8 bases. There are 14 residues in the CDR3. Unmatched junction bases numbered 5, after V lost 0 bases and J lost 9 bases. Germline lookup yields CDR1 SGHNT and CDR2 YYREEE (reference sequence). In nucleotides, the CDR3 is TGTGCCAGCAGCTTGGCGGGAGGGCTGGGTGAGCAGTTCTTC. Translated: CASSLAGGLGEQFF.

The CDR3 nucleotides are TGTGCCAGCAGCTCGACAGGGGGCTCCTTTGGTGAGCAGTTCTTC. Translated, it gives CASSSTGGSFGEQFF. The V call is TRBV7-9, the J call TRBJ2-1; 10 nucleotides match TRBD1. Trimming cost V 4 bases and J 9 bases; bases outside gene matches: 9. The CDR3 sequence is 15 residues long. Germline V gene lookup returns CDR1 SEHNR and CDR2 FQNEAQ (reference sequence). Using reference TRBV7-9 and TRBJ2-1 for the parts outside the CDR3, the full variable domain is DTGVSQNPRHKITKRGQNVTFRCDPISEHNRLYWYRQTLGQGPEFLTYFQNEAQLEKSRLLSDRFSAERPKGSFSTLEIQRTEQGDSAMYLCASSSTGGSFGEQFFGPGTRLTVL.

This rearrangement joins TRBV18 to TRBJ1-4, with D possibly being TRBD1 (6 bases). Germline CDR1 is KGHSH and CDR2 is LQKENI. CDR3 length equals 16 residues. V was trimmed by 1 base and J by 5 bases, leaving 14 bases between them. Here the CDR3 reads CASSPHRGGKNEKLFF. The CDR3 coding sequence is TGTGCCAGCTCACCACATAGGGGGGGCAAGAATGAAAAACTGTTTTTT.

The V gene is TRBV5-6, the J gene TRBJ1-2; 8 positions match TRBD1. V lost 2 bases and J lost 8; bases outside the gene matches: 11. The germline CDR1 and CDR2 sequences are SGHDT and YYEEEE. The length of the CDR3 is 15 residues. CDR3 in amino acids: CASSLGQGAVPGYTF. For the CDR3, the DNA is TGTGCCAGCAGCTTAGGCCAGGGGGCAGTTCCGGGCTACACCTTC.

The V gene is TRBV27, the J gene TRBJ2-3, with 9 bases fitting TRBD2. The V segment lost 3 bases and the J segment 3 bases; nucleotides outside the gene matches: 13. This CDR3 has 18 amino acids. Germline CDR1 reads MNHEY; CDR2 reads SMNVEV (reference sequence). CDR3 nucleotides: TGTGCCAGCAGTTTTGCGGGGTGGCGGGGGGGCAGTACAGATACGCAGTATTTT. Its translation: CASSFAGWRGGSTDTQYF.

The genes are TRBV4-1 and TRBJ2-7; D remains ambiguous. V lost 3 bases and J 5 bases, leaving 8 bases between the germline ends. Germline V CDR1 and CDR2: MGHRA, YSYEKL. CDR3 length: 12 amino acids. The CDR3 coding sequence is TGCGCCAGCAGCCATCCCTCGGACGAGCAGTACTTC. This sequence encodes CASSHPSDEQYF.

This clone was detected a few times. The chain uses TRBV6-6 and TRBJ1-4; D remains ambiguous. CDR3 length equals 21 residues. Germline values: CDR1 MNHNY, CDR2 SVGAGI (reference sequence). Between the trimmed V and J ends, which lost 5 bases and 3 bases, there was a span of 31 bases. CDR3 coding DNA: TGTGCCAGCAGTCTTAGGGCGGCGGACCTCATGCGGGAGGGTGCTAATGAAAAACTGTTTTTT. Protein product: CASSLRAADLMREGANEKLFF.

This clone was seen only once. The chain joins TRBV6-2 or TRBV6-3 to TRBJ1-5; the D is unclear. V was clipped by 6 bases and J by 5 bases, with 17 bases between them. This CDR3 contains 15 residues. The germline CDR1 and CDR2 sequences are MNHEY and SVGEGT. CDR3 residues: CASSLNQVVHQPQHF. CDR3 bases: TGTGCCAGCAGCTTAAACCAGGTCGTCCATCAGCCCCAGCATTTT.

This clone was found once. This rearrangement joins TRBV5-6 to TRBJ1-6, with a possible D match to TRBD1 (6 bases). Trimming removed 4 bases at V and 7 bases at J, with 12 bases between. The CDR3 contains 14 residues. Germline V gives CDR1 SGHDT, CDR2 YYEEEE. The CDR3 reads CASSRDTVNSPLHF. For the CDR3, the DNA is TGTGCCAGCAGCCGGGACACTGTGAATTCACCCCTCCACTTT.

This clone appeared a few times. The DNA of the CDR3 is TGTGCCAGCAGTTATGCGACGGAGTATCAGCCCCAGCATTTT. Its protein is CASSYATEYQPQHF. The chain uses TRBV6-2 or TRBV6-3 and TRBJ1-5; D is undetermined. Trimming pared 3 bases from V and 5 bases from J, leaving 11 bases between. Germline assignment: CDR1 MNHEY and CDR2 SVGEGT. The CDR3 length is 14 residues.

The gene calls are TRBV5-5 and TRBJ2-1; a weak D match, TRBD2 (5 bases). Germline V gene lookup returns CDR1 SGHKS and CDR2 YYEKEE (reference sequence). The CDR3 length is 15 residues. The ends were cut back, 2 bases at V and 0 bases at J, with 9 bases in the middle. CDR3 sequence (DNA): TGTGCCAGCAGCTTCGCGGGCAGCTCCTACAATGAGCAGTTCTTC. Amino acids: CASSFAGSSYNEQFF.

The chain carries TRBV11-3 and TRBJ2-1; 8 bases fit TRBD2. With V trimmed by 4 bases and J by 0 bases, 5 bases remained unmatched. This CDR3 has 16 amino acids. Germline CDR1 reads SGHNT; CDR2 reads YENEEA. The chain's CDR3 is CASSSSGLSSYNEQFF. The CDR3 DNA reads TGTGCCAGCAGCTCTAGCGGGCTGAGCTCCTACAATGAGCAGTTCTTC. Based on the CDR3 plus reference TRBV11-3 and TRBJ2-1, the full variable domain is EAGVVQSPRYKIIEKKQPVAFWCNPISGHNTLYWYLQNLGQGPELLIRYENEEAVDDSQLPKDRFSAERLKGVDSTLKIQPAELGDSAVYLCASSSSGLSSYNEQFFGPGTRLTVL.

This rearrangement joins TRBV6-1 to TRBJ2-3; D remains ambiguous. The germline CDR1 and CDR2 sequences are MNHNS and SASEGT. This CDR3 comprises 13 residues. Trimming cost V 2 bases and J 4 bases, with 7 bases left between them. CDR3 amino acids: CASSEPLSDTQYF. The CDR3 region has the DNA TGTGCCAGCAGTGAACCCTTATCAGATACGCAGTATTTT.

The chain employs TRBV19 and TRBJ1-1; TRBD1 matches at 8 bases. This CDR3 is 14 amino acids long. After removal of 6 bases from V and 1 base from J, the junction contained 4 bases not matched to a gene. Looked up from germline, CDR1 is LNHDA and CDR2 is SQIVND (reference sequence). DNA of the CDR3: TGTGCCAGTAGGGCCGGACAGGGGAACACTGAAGCTTTCTTT. Translated, it gives CASRAGQGNTEAFF.

This clone showed up just once. V gene TRBV7-8 combines with J gene TRBJ2-2; possibly TRBD2 for D (6 bases). CDR3 size: 17 residues. Trimming shortened V by 3 bases and J by 8 bases, and 22 bases separated the two germline ends. Germline assignment: CDR1 SGHVS and CDR2 FQNEAQ. The CDR3 reads CASSFRRLDEMTGELFF. The CDR3 nucleotides read TGTGCCAGCAGCTTTCGGCGACTAGATGAAATGACTGGGGAGCTGTTTTTT.

The chain uses TRBV30 and TRBJ2-1; TRBD2 matches at 9 bases. The CDR3 has 15 amino acids. Germline-derived CDR1 and CDR2 are GTSNPN and SVGIG (reference sequence). Trimming at V came to 4 bases and at J to 7 bases, leaving 11 bases not matched to a gene. CDR3 in DNA: TGTGCCTGGATGGAAGGCGGGGGGGCCGTGAATGAGCAGTTCTTC. Encoded protein: CAWMEGGGAVNEQFF. Complete variable domain (other parts from reference TRBV30 and TRBJ2-1): SQTIHQWPATLVQPVGSPLSLECTVEGTSNPNLYWYRQAAGRGLQLLFYSVGIGQISSEVPQNLSASRPQDRQFILSSKKLLLSDSGFYLCAWMEGGGAVNEQFFGPGTRLTVL.

This clone was seen once. This chain connects TRBV7-2 to TRBJ1-5; no reliable D call. V was clipped by 5 bases and J by 7 bases, with 12 bases between them. The germline gives CDR1 SGHTA, CDR2 FQGNSA. CDR3 length: 13 residues. This chain's CDR3 is CASSPRLGQPQHF. The CDR3 nucleotides are TGTGCCAGCAGCCCGCGGTTAGGCCAGCCCCAGCATTTT.

V gene TRBV24-1 combines with J gene TRBJ2-3, with TRBD1 matching 10 bases. Trimming at V came to 7 bases and at J to 4 bases, leaving 1 base not matched to a gene. CDR1 and CDR2 (germline): KGHDR, SFDVKD. The CDR3 runs 13 residues. The CDR3 region is CATRGQGADTQYF. In nucleotides, the CDR3 is TGTGCCACCAGAGGACAGGGGGCAGATACGCAGTATTTT.

V gene TRBV27 combines with J gene TRBJ2-1; TRBD2 aligns across 12 bases. CDR1 and CDR2 (germline): MNHEY, SMNVEV (reference sequence). This CDR3 has 15 amino acids. Germline trimming cut 8 bases from V and 7 bases from J; bases unmatched to any gene: 9. CDR3 nucleotides: TGTGCCAGCCACTTACTAGCGGGAGGCGGGAATGAGCAGTTCTTC. It encodes CASHLLAGGGNEQFF.

The chain has TRBV18 and TRBJ2-3, with 8 bases identical to TRBD1. Germline V gene sequence: CDR1 KGHSH, CDR2 LQKENI. The CDR3 has 15 amino acids. V was pared by 2 bases and J by 8 bases, with 9 bases of the junction left unmatched. CDR3 bases: TGTGCCAGCTCACCAGATCAGGGGGCGCACGGTACGCAGTATTTT. The encoded protein is CASSPDQGAHGTQYF. The variable domain in full, completed from reference TRBV18 and TRBJ2-3, reads NAGVMQNPRHLVRRRGQEARLRCSPMKGHSHVYWYRQLPEEGLKFMVYLQKENIIDESGMPKERFSAEFPKEGPSILRIQQVVRGDSAAYFCASSPDQGAHGTQYFGPGTRLTVL.

The chain links TRBV4-1 to TRBJ1-2, with 8 bases identical to TRBD1. CDR1 and CDR2 from the germline V gene are MGHRA and YSYEKL. V trimming: 3 bases; J trimming: 3 bases; junction bases outside the gene matches: 6. CDR3 length equals 15 residues. The CDR3 loop is CASSQETGVYYGYTF. The CDR3 nucleotides read TGCGCCAGCAGCCAGGAGACAGGGGTTTACTATGGCTACACCTTC.